Listed below are T cell receptor beta chains from one sample, sequenced in a study of T cells in Graves' hyperthyroidism and ophthalmopathy. MiXCR, applied by TCRdb to the multiplex PCR reads, yields one record per CDR3 protein. The sample has approximately 370,000 distinct CDR3 sequences; 15% are singletons. Sequenced input: blood. Every receptor here comes from a woman aged 25 to 39 with Graves' hyperthyroidism. Each CDR3 is given with its conserved first and last residue. The order of the fields is D gene, V gene, clone size, J gene, CDR3 DNA, CDR3 protein. The D gene is left open where the match is weak. Size is omitted from some rows. Given values are once, few, many or a class for expanded clones.

-,TRBV5-1,-,TRBJ1-6,TGCGCCAGCAGCTGGGAACAGTTTGGGTACTCCTATAATTCACCCCTCCACTTT,CASSWEQFGYSYNSPLHF
TRBD1,TRBV27,few,TRBJ1-2,TGTGCCAGCAGTGAAAGAGACAGGGGCAAGAACTATGGCTACACCTTC,CASSERDRGKNYGYTF
TRBD1,TRBV12-3/TRBV12-4,few,TRBJ1-1,TGTGCCAGCACCCGGACAGGGTTGGCCACTGAAGCTTTCTTT,CASTRTGLATEAFF
TRBD2,TRBV20-1,few,TRBJ2-7,TGCAGTGCTCCCTGGGAGGGAACCCTCCCCGAGCAGTACTTC,CSAPWEGTLPEQYF
-,TRBV30,many,TRBJ1-1,TGTGCCTGGAGTGGCAGGGAGGCGGCTTTCTTT,CAWSGREAAFF
-,TRBV10-3,many,TRBJ2-7,TGTGCCATCAGGAAAGCTCAGGGAACCTACGAGCAGTACTTC,CAIRKAQGTYEQYF
TRBD1,TRBV29-1,-,TRBJ1-2,TGCAGCGACCGGGACAGGGTCTATGGCTACACCTTC,CSDRDRVYGYTF
TRBD2,TRBV4-1,-,TRBJ2-4,TGCGCCAGCAGCCACTTTGGCCTAGCGGGGTTCCAAAACATTCAGTACTTC,CASSHFGLAGFQNIQYF
-,TRBV7-9,few,TRBJ2-7,TGTGCCAGCAGCTTCGAGGACCCCTACGAGCAGTACTTC,CASSFEDPYEQYF
TRBD2,TRBV7-3,few,TRBJ2-1,TGTGCCAGCAGCTCCGGGACTAGCGGGTATGAGCAGTTCTTC,CASSSGTSGYEQFF
-,TRBV11-2,many,TRBJ2-1,TGTGCCAGCGGGGCCTTCGGGACAAATGAGCAGTTCTTC,CASGAFGTNEQFF
-,TRBV12-3/TRBV12-4,few,TRBJ2-2,TGTGCCAGCAGCCATTTGAGGTCCGGCACCGGGGAGCTGTTTTTT,CASSHLRSGTGELFF
-,TRBV9,-,TRBJ1-1,TGTGCCAGCAGCGTACAAGTGGGGGTGAACACTGAAGCTTTCTTT,CASSVQVGVNTEAFF
-,TRBV12-3/TRBV12-4,many,TRBJ2-1,TGTGCCAGCAATTTAGGGGTTCATGAGCAGTTCTTC,CASNLGVHEQFF
-,TRBV4-1,-,TRBJ2-5,TGCGCCAGCAGCCCTCAAACGGGACACACGGTGTCCCAGTACTTC,CASSPQTGHTVSQYF
-,TRBV28,many,TRBJ2-1,TGTGCCAGCAGTTACTTAGCGAGCTCCTACAATGAGCAGTTCTTC,CASSYLASSYNEQFF
-,TRBV6-1,-,TRBJ2-5,TGTGCCAGCAGTTACGATCGGGAGACCCAGTACTTC,CASSYDRETQYF
-,TRBV20-1,many,TRBJ2-3,TGCAGTGCTTACCGCAGGGAGTCCACAGATACGCAGTATTTT,CSAYRRESTDTQYF
TRBD1,TRBV7-2,-,TRBJ1-1,TGTGCCAGCAGCCCGAGGGGGCGGACTGAAGCTTTCTTT,CASSPRGRTEAFF
-,TRBV12-3/TRBV12-4,many,TRBJ1-5,TGTGCCACCACGGAAAATAGCAATCAGCCCCAGCATTTT,CATTENSNQPQHF
-,TRBV3-1,many,TRBJ2-7,TGTGCCAGCAGCGTCGGTCTAGCCTCCGTCGAGCAGTACTTC,CASSVGLASVEQYF
-,TRBV20-1,-,TRBJ1-1,TGCAGTGCACTTCCTCGGATCATTAGGACTGAAGCTTTCTTT,CSALPRIIRTEAFF
-,TRBV12-3/TRBV12-4,few,TRBJ1-5,TGTGCCAGCAGTTTTTCACGGGGGGCGTATCAGCCCCAGCATTTT,CASSFSRGAYQPQHF
TRBD1,TRBV5-1,few,TRBJ2-7,TGCGCCAGCAGCCCAGCGATAACAGGGGTTGGAGACGAGCAGTACTTC,CASSPAITGVGDEQYF
TRBD2,TRBV4-2,-,TRBJ2-2,TGTGCCAGCAGCGGAAGCGGGAGGGCGGGCACCGGGGAGCTGTTTTTT,CASSGSGRAGTGELFF
TRBD1,TRBV6-1,few,TRBJ2-1,TGTGCCAGCAGATGGACAGGGGGCATCAATGAGCAGTTCTTC,CASRWTGGINEQFF
-,TRBV30,-,TRBJ2-2,TGTGCCATGAGCAAGAACACCGGGGAGCTGTTTTTT,CAMSKNTGELFF
-,TRBV12-3/TRBV12-4,many,TRBJ1-1,TGTGCCAGCAGTTTGGGGGGCGCGGTCACTGAAGCTTTCTTT,CASSLGGAVTEAFF
-,TRBV2,many,TRBJ1-1,TGTGCCAGCAGTGGGAGGACAGTGGGAACTGAAGCTTTCTTT,CASSGRTVGTEAFF
-,TRBV6-5,many,TRBJ2-3,TGTGCCAGCAGTTACTCGGGGCTAGAGGAGAATACGCAGTATTTT,CASSYSGLEENTQYF